Listed below are T cell receptor beta chains from one sample, sequenced in a study of cytomegalovirus exposure and HLA in healthy donors. The assay was immunoSEQ multiplex PCR, and TCRdb's table has in-frame clones only and misses some. This table has roughly 60,000 clones, 70% to 80% appearing once. Specimen: PBMCs. The receptors come from a female donor in good health and CMV-seronegative. Both conserved end residues are trimmed from each CDR3. The D gene is left open where the match is weak.

TRBV6-5	13	TRBJ1-3	.	ASSPNGGFGNTIY
TRBV10-2	10	TRBJ2-3	.	ATSQATDTQY
TRBV5-1	15	TRBJ1-6	TRBD1	ASSLYSSDRGDSPLH
TRBV7-8	13	TRBJ2-3	.	ASSSTEHSTDTQY
TRBV19	11	TRBJ1-1	.	ASSIARNTEAF
TRBV13	11	TRBJ1-1	.	ASSLKTGGKAF
TRBV15	11	TRBJ1-5	.	ATSINFGQPQH
TRBV2	12	TRBJ1-1	TRBD1	ASNRGQGNTEAF
TRBV6-6	14	TRBJ2-6	.	ASSYMKSSGANVLT
TRBV6-5	14	TRBJ1-1	TRBD1	ASSYLGQGGMSEAF
TRBV29-1	10	TRBJ1-2	TRBD1	GGAGQGYGYT
TRBV11-2	15	TRBJ2-7	.	ASLPLGHQRSSYEQY
TRBV11-2	11	TRBJ1-4	.	ASTVGRGEKLF
TRBV9	12	TRBJ1-1	TRBD1	ASSVGRGTREAF
TRBV29-1	11	TRBJ1-1	TRBD1	SCSGTGLSEAF
TRBV11-3	12	TRBJ2-2	TRBD1	ASSAGTGAGELF
TRBV4-3	12	TRBJ1-4	TRBD1	ASSLDRGVEKLF
TRBV4-1	13	TRBJ1-3	TRBD1	ASSLRQGSGNTIY
TRBV9	15	TRBJ2-3	TRBD2	ASSGGGSGGLTDTQY
TRBV5-4	13	TRBJ1-1	.	ASRPRRGQNTEAF
TRBV7-2	13	TRBJ1-6	.	ASSLSPQNNSPLH
TRBV10-3	13	TRBJ2-1	TRBD2	ASRLAGGRGNEQF
TRBV9	13	TRBJ1-1	.	ASSVAYGVNTEAF
TRBV9	14	TRBJ2-1	TRBD2	ASSLRTSGVFNEQF
TRBV6-5	11	TRBJ2-7	.	ASSYSTGYEQY
TRBV14	11	TRBJ1-2	.	ASSQDQVYGYT
TRBV27	11	TRBJ1-2	TRBD1	ASSLGTGYGYT
TRBV16	10	TRBJ1-2	.	ASSQSGSGYT
TRBV27	14	TRBJ1-1	.	ASSSHGQHMNTEAF
TRBV6-4	14	TRBJ2-7	TRBD1	PHSSGFGTGLNEQY
TRBV6-6	13	TRBJ2-7	TRBD1	ASSYSGDRGYEQY
TRBV2	11	TRBJ2-7	.	ASSGRLAHEQY
TRBV29-1	11	TRBJ2-7	.	SVGDKNTYEQY
TRBV27	12	TRBJ2-7	TRBD1	ASGKDRGPYEQY
TRBV30	11	TRBJ1-2	TRBD1	AWSSGTGCGYT
TRBV10-3	16	TRBJ2-3	.	AISVNMPGTLEADTQY
TRBV6-6	11	TRBJ1-6	.	ASSYSTDSPLH
TRBV7-8	12	TRBJ1-4	.	ASSTGGSSEKLF
TRBV11-2	14	TRBJ2-1	.	ASSLGGLASPAEQF
TRBV5-1	13	TRBJ1-1	.	ASSLARGMNTEAF
TRBV7-2	13	TRBJ2-3	.	ASSLSSASGDTQY
TRBV6-1	13	TRBJ1-3	TRBD1	ASFPTGRSGNTIY
TRBV6-1	13	.	.	ASTPPAGLTYEQY
TRBV9	12	TRBJ2-3	.	ASSVAGRTDTQY
TRBV9	13	TRBJ2-3	.	ASSVTAVSGDTQY